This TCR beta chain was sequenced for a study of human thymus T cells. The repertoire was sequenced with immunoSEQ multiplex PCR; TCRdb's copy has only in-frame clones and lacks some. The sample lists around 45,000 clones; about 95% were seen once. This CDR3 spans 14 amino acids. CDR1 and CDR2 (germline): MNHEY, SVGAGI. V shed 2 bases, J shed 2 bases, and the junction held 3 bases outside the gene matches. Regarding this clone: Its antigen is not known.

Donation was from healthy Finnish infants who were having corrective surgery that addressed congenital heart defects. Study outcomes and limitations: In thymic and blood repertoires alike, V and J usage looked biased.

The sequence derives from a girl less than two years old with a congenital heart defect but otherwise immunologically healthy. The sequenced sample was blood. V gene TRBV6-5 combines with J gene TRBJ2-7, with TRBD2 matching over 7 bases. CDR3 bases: TGTGCCAGCAGTTACAAGGCGGGGGCCTACGAGCAGTACTTC. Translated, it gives CASSYKAGAYEQYF.